Presented here are 5 T cell receptor beta chains from one specimen sequenced in a study of OX40 agonist ivuxolimab in advanced cancers. TCRdb keeps only in-frame clones here, not all; method: immunoSEQ multiplex PCR. The sample records approximately 82,000 clones, around 94% being singletons. Sample: CD4+ or CD8+ T cells sorted from blood, taken in a trial of the OX40 agonist ivuxolimab. The receptor source for this set is an adult with an advanced solid tumor such as melanoma, head and neck, liver or kidney cancer.

The chain has TRBV25-1 and TRBJ1-2; no reliable D call. CDR1 MGHDK and CDR2 SYGVNS come from the germline V gene. The CDR3 sequence is 12 residues long. V gave up 8 bases and J gave up 8 bases, with 15 bases separating them. CDR3 DNA: TGTGCCAGCCGGGCGGGGAAAGAGGGCTACACCTTC. As protein: CASRAGKEGYTF.

The chain couples TRBV28 to TRBJ2-3; possibly TRBD1 or TRBD2 for D (5 bases each). Germline V CDR1 and CDR2: MDHEN, SYDVKM. The ends were cut back, 2 bases at V and 1 base at J, with 10 bases in the middle. This CDR3 contains 15 residues. For the CDR3, the DNA is TGTGCCAGCAGTTTAGTGGGACGGCGCACAGATACGCAGTATTTT. It specifies CASSLVGRRTDTQYF.

The rearrangement links TRBV5-1 to TRBJ1-1, with 8 nucleotides matching TRBD1. V lost 4 bases, J lost 5 bases, and 10 bases stayed unmatched. Germline V lookup: CDR1 SGHRS, CDR2 YFSETQ. This CDR3 contains 15 residues. Written as DNA, the CDR3 is TGCGCCAGCAGCCGGGGCAGGGGGCGGGAAACTGAAGCTTTCTTT. Translated: CASSRGRGRETEAFF. Variable domain in full (rest from reference TRBV5-1 and TRBJ1-1): KAGVTQTPRYLIKTRGQQVTLSCSPISGHRSVSWYQQTPGQGLQFLFEYFSETQRNKGNFPGRFSGRQFSNSRSEMNVSTLELGDSALYLCASSRGRGRETEAFFGQGTRLTVV.

This chain joins TRBV7-2 and TRBJ2-3; the D gene is possibly TRBD2 (6 bases). The CDR3 spans 15 residues. Trimming stripped 1 base from V and 2 bases from J, with 10 bases between. Germline V gene sequence: CDR1 SGHTA, CDR2 FQGNSA. The CDR3 region is CASSLVGTLTDTQYF. As DNA, the CDR3 is TGTGCCAGCAGCTTAGTGGGGACTCTCACAGATACGCAGTATTTT.

In nucleotides, the CDR3 is TGTGCCAGTAGTATAGAGAGGGGAACGCAGTATTTT. Translation: CASSIERGTQYF. V usage is TRBV19 and J usage is TRBJ2-3, with D perhaps assigned TRBD1 or TRBD2 (5 bases each). The CDR3 runs to 12 residues. V was pared by 0 bases and J by 9 bases, with 7 bases between. Germline V CDR1 and CDR2: LNHDA, SQIVND (reference sequence).